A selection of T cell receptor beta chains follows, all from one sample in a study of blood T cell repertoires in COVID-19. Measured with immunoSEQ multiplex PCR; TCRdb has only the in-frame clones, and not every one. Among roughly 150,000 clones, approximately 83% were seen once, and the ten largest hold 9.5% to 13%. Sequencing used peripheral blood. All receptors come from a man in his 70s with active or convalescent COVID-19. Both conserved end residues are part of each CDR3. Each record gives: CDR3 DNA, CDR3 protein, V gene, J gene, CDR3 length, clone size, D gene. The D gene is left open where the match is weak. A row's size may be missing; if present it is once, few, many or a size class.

CDR3nt: TGTGCCAGCAGTTACGGGGGGACCTCCTACGAGCAGTACTTC
CDR3aa: CASSYGGTSYEQYF
v_gene: TRBV6-6
j_gene: TRBJ2-7
len: 14
abundance: -
d_gene: -

CDR3nt: TGTGCCAGCAGCAAAACGGGACAGCCAAACTATGGCTACACCTTC
CDR3aa: CASSKTGQPNYGYTF
v_gene: TRBV14
j_gene: TRBJ1-2
len: 15
abundance: -
d_gene: TRBD1

CDR3nt: TGTGCCAGCAGGGAAGGCAGGGGTCAGCCCCAGCATTTT
CDR3aa: CASREGRGQPQHF
v_gene: TRBV2
j_gene: TRBJ1-5
len: 13
abundance: few
d_gene: -

CDR3nt: TGTGCCAGCAGTTACCGCGTACTCCAGGGTGAAAACACCATATATTTT
CDR3aa: CASSYRVLQGENTIYF
v_gene: TRBV6-6
j_gene: TRBJ1-3
len: 16
abundance: -
d_gene: -

CDR3nt: TGCGCCAGCACCAGTTCAACAGTGAACACTGAAGCTTTCTTT
CDR3aa: CASTSSTVNTEAFF
v_gene: TRBV5-1
j_gene: TRBJ1-1
len: 14
abundance: -
d_gene: -

CDR3nt: TGCAGCGCCACGGGACAGATGAACACTGAAGCTTTCTTT
CDR3aa: CSATGQMNTEAFF
v_gene: TRBV29-1
j_gene: TRBJ1-1
len: 13
abundance: -
d_gene: TRBD1

CDR3nt: TGTGCCAGCAGCTTGAGTAGCGGGAGATCCTACGAGCAGTACTTC
CDR3aa: CASSLSSGRSYEQYF
v_gene: TRBV5-4
j_gene: TRBJ2-7
len: 15
abundance: -
d_gene: TRBD2

CDR3nt: TGCGCCAGCAGCCAAGATCAGTTAGGGACTAGCCGCCTCGCGAACACCGGGGAGCTGTTTTTT
CDR3aa: CASSQDQLGTSRLANTGELFF
v_gene: TRBV4-3
j_gene: TRBJ2-2
len: 21
abundance: many
d_gene: TRBD2

CDR3nt: TGTGCCAGCAGCCGGGGACATCCAGTCTATGGCTACACCTTC
CDR3aa: CASSRGHPVYGYTF
v_gene: TRBV6-2/TRBV6-3
j_gene: TRBJ1-2
len: 14
abundance: -
d_gene: -

CDR3nt: TGTGCCAGCAGTTACAGGATGAGGGGGGGATCCTACGAGCAGTACTTC
CDR3aa: CASSYRMRGGSYEQYF
v_gene: TRBV6-6
j_gene: TRBJ2-7
len: 16
abundance: -
d_gene: -

CDR3nt: TGCGCCAGCAGCATACCCGCCGGGACTAGCGAAGACACCGGGGAGCTGTTTTTT
CDR3aa: CASSIPAGTSEDTGELFF
v_gene: TRBV5-1
j_gene: TRBJ2-2
len: 18
abundance: -
d_gene: TRBD2

CDR3nt: TGTGCCAGCAGCCCCCAGGACGACAGGGGGCGACGTTATTTTAATGAGCAGTTCTTC
CDR3aa: CASSPQDDRGRRYFNEQFF
v_gene: TRBV5-5
j_gene: TRBJ2-1
len: 19
abundance: -
d_gene: TRBD1

CDR3nt: TGCGCCAGCAGCCTCCAGGGGAACCAAGAGACCCAGTACTTC
CDR3aa: CASSLQGNQETQYF
v_gene: TRBV5-1
j_gene: TRBJ2-5
len: 14
abundance: once
d_gene: -

CDR3nt: TGTGCCTGGAGTGAAGGACAGGGAGTTCCGAGCAATCAGCCCCAGCATTTT
CDR3aa: CAWSEGQGVPSNQPQHF
v_gene: TRBV30
j_gene: TRBJ1-5
len: 17
abundance: -
d_gene: TRBD1

CDR3nt: TGCGCCAGCAGCTTGGGGGGGACAGGTTATAGCAATCAGCCCCAGCATTTT
CDR3aa: CASSLGGTGYSNQPQHF
v_gene: TRBV5-1
j_gene: TRBJ1-5
len: 17
abundance: -
d_gene: TRBD1

CDR3nt: TGTGCCAGCAGTCCACTACCGGGACTTCGGGGTCGGGAGCAGTACTTC
CDR3aa: CASSPLPGLRGREQYF
v_gene: TRBV28
j_gene: TRBJ2-7
len: 16
abundance: -
d_gene: -

CDR3nt: TGCAGCGTTGAACTGTTGGGGGGCTATGGCTACACCTTC
CDR3aa: CSVELLGGYGYTF
v_gene: TRBV29-1
j_gene: TRBJ1-2
len: 13
abundance: -
d_gene: -

CDR3nt: TGTGCCAGCAGTCCGGAGGGACTAGCGCGAGAGACCCAGTACTTC
CDR3aa: CASSPEGLARETQYF
v_gene: TRBV28
j_gene: TRBJ2-5
len: 15
abundance: -
d_gene: TRBD2

CDR3nt: TGTGCCAGCAGTTACCACGGGACAGGGTCGTACGAGCAGTACTTC
CDR3aa: CASSYHGTGSYEQYF
v_gene: TRBV6-2/TRBV6-3
j_gene: TRBJ2-7
len: 15
abundance: -
d_gene: TRBD1

CDR3nt: TGCGCCAGCAGCCTCGGGGGTAGCAATCAGCCCCAGCATTTT
CDR3aa: CASSLGGSNQPQHF
v_gene: TRBV5-1
j_gene: TRBJ1-5
len: 14
abundance: -
d_gene: -

CDR3nt: TGTGCCATCAGTGAGTCAGGGACAGCCGGGGCCGAGCAGTACTTC
CDR3aa: CAISESGTAGAEQYF
v_gene: TRBV10-3
j_gene: TRBJ2-7
len: 15
abundance: -
d_gene: TRBD1

CDR3nt: TGCGCCAGCAGCCATGGTCTAGCGAGCTACGAGCAGTACTTC
CDR3aa: CASSHGLASYEQYF
v_gene: TRBV4-3
j_gene: TRBJ2-7
len: 14
abundance: -
d_gene: -

CDR3nt: TGCGCCAGCAGTGCAACGAGGGCAGATACGCAGTATTTT
CDR3aa: CASSATRADTQYF
v_gene: TRBV10-1
j_gene: TRBJ2-3
len: 13
abundance: -
d_gene: -

CDR3nt: TGCGCCAGCAGCCCTTGGACTAGCGGGGAATTAGAAGAGACCCAGTACTTC
CDR3aa: CASSPWTSGELEETQYF
v_gene: TRBV4-3
j_gene: TRBJ2-5
len: 17
abundance: -
d_gene: TRBD2

CDR3nt: TGTGCCAGCAGCCTTCCCGGACAGCAAGTCACCCTCCACTTT
CDR3aa: CASSLPGQQVTLHF
v_gene: TRBV28
j_gene: TRBJ1-6
len: 14
abundance: -
d_gene: -

CDR3nt: TGTGCCAGCAGCGCCCGGGACAGGGTAAATTCACCCCTCCACTTT
CDR3aa: CASSARDRVNSPLHF
v_gene: TRBV9
j_gene: TRBJ1-6
len: 15
abundance: -
d_gene: TRBD1

CDR3nt: TGTGCCAGCAGCCCAGACAGGCGGACCCAGTACTTC
CDR3aa: CASSPDRRTQYF
v_gene: TRBV11-3
j_gene: TRBJ2-5
len: 12
abundance: once
d_gene: -

CDR3nt: TGTGCCAGCAGCCCGCCGGGACAGGGACACACCATATATTTT
CDR3aa: CASSPPGQGHTIYF
v_gene: TRBV3-1/TRBV3-2
j_gene: TRBJ1-3
len: 14
abundance: -
d_gene: TRBD1

CDR3nt: TGTGCCAGCAGCTTGGAATTGGCAGGGGTAGGCTATGGCTACACCTTC
CDR3aa: CASSLELAGVGYGYTF
v_gene: TRBV5-5
j_gene: TRBJ1-2
len: 16
abundance: -
d_gene: -

CDR3nt: TGTGCCAGCAGTTCGTCGTTGAACACTGAAGCTTTCTTT
CDR3aa: CASSSSLNTEAFF
v_gene: TRBV28
j_gene: TRBJ1-1
len: 13
abundance: -
d_gene: -

CDR3nt: TGCGCCAGCAGCCGGACAGTTCTACAGCCCCAGCATTTT
CDR3aa: CASSRTVLQPQHF
v_gene: TRBV4-3
j_gene: TRBJ1-5
len: 13
abundance: -
d_gene: -

CDR3nt: TGTGCCAGCAGCCCGGGGGGGAATGAAAAACTGTTTTTT
CDR3aa: CASSPGGNEKLFF
v_gene: TRBV5-4
j_gene: TRBJ1-4
len: 13
abundance: -
d_gene: -

CDR3nt: TGTGCCAGCACCCGGGGGGGGAACGGCAATCAGCCCCAGCATTTT
CDR3aa: CASTRGGNGNQPQHF
v_gene: TRBV5-8
j_gene: TRBJ1-5
len: 15
abundance: -
d_gene: -

CDR3nt: TGTGCCAGTAGATGGGACAGGGTGAACACTGAAGCTTTCTTT
CDR3aa: CASRWDRVNTEAFF
v_gene: TRBV19
j_gene: TRBJ1-1
len: 14
abundance: -
d_gene: TRBD1

CDR3nt: TGTGCCAGCAGTTTCGGGAGGATGGAGCAGTACTTC
CDR3aa: CASSFGRMEQYF
v_gene: TRBV6-6
j_gene: TRBJ2-7
len: 12
abundance: -
d_gene: TRBD2